This T cell receptor (beta chain) was profiled in a study of high-grade serous ovarian cancer treatment subgroups. Turning to the study itself: Mean per sample: around 14,000 reads, several thousand unique TCR beta rearrangements.

Findings and caveats of the study: Same-patient tumor repertoires overlapped at about 0.1 to 0.8; different patients barely overlapped. Repertoire analysis covered CDR3 alone, not CDR1 or CDR2. Bulk tumor TCR sequencing gave no spatial information.

The CDR3 loop spans 12 amino acids. Germline CDR1 and CDR2: SQVTM and ANQGSEA. Tumor samples were obtained before definitive surgery or chemotherapy. The data were produced by immunoSEQ multiplex PCR, yet TCRdb's version contains in-frame clones alone and is incomplete. The table includes approximately 5,000 clones, about 76% detected once. Worth noting for this clone: Antigen specificity is unknown.

This clonotype was sampled from a human donor with high-grade serous ovarian cancer. The rearrangement links TRBV29-1 to TRBJ2-1, with 10 bases lining up with TRBD2. Material for sequencing was tumor tissue. CDR3 amino acids: CAGLAVYNEQFF. The CDR3 DNA sequence: TGCGCCGGACTAGCGGTATACAATGAGCAGTTCTTC.